The 27 T cell receptor beta chains given below trace back to one sample, sequenced in a study of CD8+ T cells in alopecia areata. The treatment was: oral pan-JAK inhibitor, 5-10 mg twice daily. After isolation, RNA underwent reverse transcription to generate cDNA as the sequencing template. Sequenced by immunoSEQ multiplex PCR; TCRdb stores in-frame clones only, minus some. Of approximately 210,000 clones listed, around three fifths are singletons. The material sequenced was CD4+ T cells sorted from blood, taken at week 24, from a patient treated with tofacitinib. The receptor source for this set is a human donor with alopecia areata.

This clone was seen only once. The chain has TRBV2 and TRBJ1-1; 7 nucleotides agree with TRBD1. The junction had 5 bases not matched to a gene; V was cut back by 3 bases and J by 4 bases. The CDR3 spans 14 residues. Germline CDR1 and CDR2: SNHLY and FYNNEI. CDR3 residues: CASSDGRGATEAFF. CDR3 bases: TGTGCCAGCAGTGACGGCAGGGGGGCCACTGAAGCTTTCTTT.

This clone was observed a handful of times. V gene TRBV5-1 combines with J gene TRBJ2-3; weak D call: TRBD2 (6 bases). The CDR3 has 15 amino acids. Trimming cost V 2 bases and J 2 bases, with 12 bases left between them. Germline CDR1 SGHRS, CDR2 YFSETQ. The CDR3 region is CASSFSGTLTDTQYF. CDR3 sequence (DNA): TGCGCCAGCAGCTTCTCCGGGACTCTCACAGATACGCAGTATTTT.

The chain joins TRBV9 to TRBJ2-1; D uncertain. The CDR3 covers 11 residues. The ends were cut back, 2 bases at V and 10 bases at J, with 7 bases in the middle. The germline gives CDR1 SGDLS, CDR2 YYNGEE. The CDR3 region is CASSVSGEQFF. The CDR3 DNA sequence: TGTGCCAGCAGCGTTTCCGGGGAGCAGTTCTTC.

The chain joins TRBV5-6 to TRBJ1-2; 7 nucleotides agree with TRBD1. The CDR3 consists of 14 residues. After removal of 4 bases from V and 2 bases from J, the junction contained 5 bases not matched to a gene. CDR1 and CDR2 (germline): SGHDT, YYEEEE. The CDR3 bases are TGTGCCAGCAGCCGAGACAGGGTAAACTATGGCTACACCTTC. Translation: CASSRDRVNYGYTF.

This clone was seen more than once but under ten times. The V call is TRBV2, the J call TRBJ2-7; no definite D call. The CDR3 is 11 amino acids. The germline gives CDR1 SNHLY, CDR2 FYNNEI. V lost 5 bases and J 10 bases, leaving 12 bases between the germline ends. CDR3 sequence (DNA): TGTGCCAGCAGTTGGACGGCGGACCAGTACTTC. It encodes CASSWTADQYF.

The chain recombines TRBV29-1 with TRBJ1-1; 9 positions agree with TRBD1. CDR3 length: 11 amino acids. Germline lookup yields CDR1 SQVTM and CDR2 ANQGSEA. J was trimmed by 12 bases and V by 8 bases; bases with no gene match: 10. The CDR3 DNA sequence: TGCAGCTCCTGGGACAGGGACGGGACTTTCTTT. Translated: CSSWDRDGTFF.

DNA of the CDR3: TGTGCCTGGAGTTTGACAGATCAGCCCCAGCATTTT. Translation: CAWSLTDQPQHF. The chain carries TRBV30 and TRBJ1-5, with a possible D match to TRBD1 (5 bases). Trimming pared 2 bases from V and 5 bases from J, leaving 7 bases between. The CDR3 length is 12 residues. CDR1 is GTSNPN and CDR2 is SVGIG in the germline V gene (reference sequence).

The chain joins TRBV7-2 to TRBJ1-6; D gene uncertain. The V and J ends lost 3 bases and 7 bases respectively, with 13 bases between them. The CDR3 loop spans 15 amino acids. The germline V gene has CDR1 SGHTA and CDR2 FQGNSA. CDR3 sequence reads: CASSFDLERNSPLHF. Written as DNA, the CDR3 is TGTGCCAGCAGCTTCGATTTGGAAAGAAATTCACCCCTCCACTTT.

V and J are TRBV6-5 and TRBJ2-7, with a tentative D call TRBD1 (6 bases). Germline V CDR1 and CDR2: MNHEY, SVGAGI. V was cut by 0 bases and J by 5 bases, with 17 bases left in between. This CDR3 comprises 16 residues. CDR3 nucleotide sequence: TGTGCCAGCAGTTACTCGACTGAGGTCAGGGGCCACGAGCAGTACTTC. This sequence encodes CASSYSTEVRGHEQYF.

The rearrangement joins TRBV2 to TRBJ2-1; D is undetermined. The CDR3 contains 13 residues. The germline CDR1 and CDR2 sequences are SNHLY and FYNNEI. V was cut by 4 bases and J by 4 bases, with 8 bases left in between. This CDR3 reads CASSGSGYNEQFF. In DNA, the CDR3 is TGTGCCAGCAGTGGGTCGGGTTACAATGAGCAGTTCTTC.

V gene TRBV18 combines with J gene TRBJ2-2; D perhaps matches TRBD1 (6 bases). Germline CDR1 is KGHSH and CDR2 is LQKENI. V lost 8 bases, J lost 2 bases, and 12 bases lay in between. CDR3 length: 14 residues. CDR3 sequence reads: CASTDSFNTGELFF. In nucleotides, the CDR3 is TGTGCCAGCACGGACAGCTTTAACACCGGGGAGCTGTTTTTT.

The J gene is TRBJ2-3, the V gene TRBV7-2, with D possibly being TRBD2 (5 bases). Deletions cut 8 bases from V and 2 bases from J, with 11 bases between. Germline assignment: CDR1 SGHTA and CDR2 FQGNSA. This CDR3 has 13 residues. The CDR3 DNA sequence: TGTGCCAGCGGAGTAGACTACACAGATACGCAGTATTTT. It specifies CASGVDYTDTQYF.

The chain carries TRBV7-2 and TRBJ2-5; D is ambiguous. With 1 base removed from V and 0 bases from J, the gap between germline ends came to 9 bases. Germline V CDR1 and CDR2: SGHTA, FQGNSA. This CDR3 is 15 amino acids long. CDR3 nucleotide sequence: TGTGCCAGCAGCTTAGATTGGCGAAACCAAGAGACCCAGTACTTC. Amino acid sequence: CASSLDWRNQETQYF.

This chain joins TRBV5-6 and TRBJ1-2, with D maybe TRBD1 (6 bases). V was clipped by 2 bases and J by 5 bases, with 19 bases between them. Germline CDR1 SGHDT, CDR2 YYEEEE. The CDR3 totals 16 residues. The CDR3: CASSFGRQVLGYGYTF. The CDR3 DNA is TGTGCCAGCAGCTTTGGGCGACAGGTCCTGGGGTATGGCTACACCTTC.

The rearrangement uses TRBV13 and TRBJ2-7; tentative D call: TRBD1 (6 bases). V was shortened by 4 bases and J by 0 bases, with 13 bases between the two germline ends. The CDR3 covers 15 residues. Per the germline V gene, CDR1 is PRHDT and CDR2 is FYEKMQ (reference sequence). The chain's CDR3 is CASSSWDKNSYEQYF. CDR3 in DNA: TGTGCCAGCAGCTCCTGGGACAAAAACTCCTACGAGCAGTACTTC.

The V and J genes are TRBV29-1 and TRBJ2-1, with 8 bases that match TRBD2. The V gene's germline CDR1 is SQVTM and CDR2 ANQGSEA. CDR3 length equals 14 residues. The J segment lost 9 bases and the V segment lost 2 bases, leaving 9 bases of the junction unmatched. CDR3 in DNA: TGCAGCGTTGAATCCCCGGGGGGGCACAGTGAGCAGTTCTTC. It codes for CSVESPGGHSEQFF.

The table lists this clone with a few counts. This sequence joins TRBV29-1 and TRBJ2-7; 9 bases match TRBD1. From germline, CDR1 is SQVTM and CDR2 ANQGSEA. The CDR3 is 14 amino acids. Trimming cost V 3 bases and J 6 bases; bases outside gene matches: 9. The CDR3 sequence: CSVERVDRGSEQYF. The DNA for the CDR3 is TGCAGCGTTGAGAGAGTGGACAGGGGTTCCGAGCAGTACTTC.

The chain uses TRBV19 and TRBJ1-2; a weak D match, TRBD1 (5 bases). Germline V CDR1 and CDR2: LNHDA, SQIVND (reference sequence). Deletions cut 10 bases from V and 7 bases from J, with 13 bases between. The CDR3 consists of 11 residues. CDR3: CATGTGSGYTF. CDR3 DNA: TGTGCCACCGGGACGGGCTCTGGCTACACCTTC.

The sample holds a few counts of this clone. The V gene is TRBV6-6, the J gene TRBJ1-4; no clear D gene. Trimming cost V 4 bases and J 7 bases, with 7 bases left between them. The CDR3 consists of 12 residues. Germline V gives CDR1 MNHNY, CDR2 SVGAGI (reference sequence). This chain's CDR3 is CASSWSSEKLFF. The CDR3 DNA follows: TGTGCCAGCAGTTGGAGTAGTGAAAAACTGTTTTTT.

The genes are TRBV29-1 and TRBJ1-5; weak D call: TRBD1 (6 bases). Germline CDR1 is SQVTM and CDR2 is ANQGSEA. The CDR3 contains 13 residues. Deletions cut 2 bases from V and 5 bases from J, with 10 bases between. The CDR3 DNA sequence: TGCAGCGTTGAACAGGGGACGGATCAGCCCCAGCATTTT. Amino acid sequence: CSVEQGTDQPQHF.

The chain recombines TRBV15 with TRBJ1-2; weak D call: TRBD1 (5 bases). Germline values: CDR1 LNHNV, CDR2 YYDKDF (reference sequence). V gave up 0 bases and J gave up 2 bases, with 7 bases separating them. CDR3 length: 14 residues. CDR3 sequence: CATSRDRQNYGYTF. Here the CDR3 DNA reads TGTGCCACCAGCAGAGATCGACAGAACTATGGCTACACCTTC.

The genes are TRBV10-2 and TRBJ2-3, with TRBD2 identical over 9 bases. V lost 7 bases and J lost 1; bases outside the gene matches: 12. In germline, CDR1 is WSHSY, CDR2 SAAADI. CDR3 length: 17 amino acids. CDR3 amino acids: CASTIAGATWGTDTQYF. For the CDR3, the DNA is TGCGCCAGCACTATAGCGGGGGCCACCTGGGGCACAGATACGCAGTATTTT.

The V gene is TRBV30, the J gene TRBJ1-2; 7 bases fit TRBD1. This CDR3 is 14 amino acids long. The junction had 11 bases not matched to a gene; V was cut back by 2 bases and J by 8 bases. Per germline, CDR1 GTSNPN and CDR2 SVGIG (reference sequence). The CDR3 DNA reads as TGTGCCTGGAGTCGTACCCCTGACAGGGTCGGCTACACCTTC. Translated: CAWSRTPDRVGYTF. Full variable domain (missing parts from reference TRBV30 and TRBJ1-2): SQTIHQWPATLVQPVGSPLSLECTVEGTSNPNLYWYRQAAGRGLQLLFYSVGIGQISSEVPQNLSASRPQDRQFILSSKKLLLSDSGFYLCAWSRTPDRVGYTFGSGTRLTVV.

The chain combines TRBV28 with TRBJ2-3; possible D gene TRBD1, 5 bases. Germline CDR1 MDHEN, CDR2 SYDVKM. The V end was cut by 2 bases, the J end by 7 bases, with 16 bases between. The CDR3 has 15 residues. The CDR3 nucleotides are TGTGCCAGCAGTTTAATGGGGCAGGGAAGGAATACGCAGTATTTT. This translates into CASSLMGQGRNTQYF.

The chain combines TRBV25-1 with TRBJ1-2; 7 bases map to TRBD1. The V segment lost 4 bases and the J segment 5 bases; nucleotides outside the gene matches: 13. This CDR3 spans 16 amino acids. The germline V gene has CDR1 MGHDK and CDR2 SYGVNS. Here the CDR3 reads CASSGLQGERSYGYTF. CDR3 in DNA: TGTGCCAGCAGTGGGCTCCAGGGGGAAAGAAGTTATGGCTACACCTTC.

This clone was seen only once. J is TRBJ2-3 and V is TRBV29-1; 9 bases align to TRBD1. Trimming removed 7 bases from V and 3 bases from J; junction bases left unmatched: 5. Per germline, CDR1 SQVTM and CDR2 ANQGSEA. The CDR3 is 13 amino acids. CDR3 sequence reads: CSARTGATDTQYF. As DNA, the CDR3 is TGCAGCGCCAGGACAGGGGCAACAGATACGCAGTATTTT.

V and J are TRBV30 and TRBJ1-5, with D uncertain. This CDR3 comprises 13 residues. Trimming pared 2 bases from V and 5 bases from J, leaving 10 bases between. The V gene's germline CDR1 is GTSNPN and CDR2 SVGIG (reference sequence). CDR3: CAWSMAEDQPQHF. As DNA, the CDR3 is TGTGCCTGGAGTATGGCAGAGGATCAGCCCCAGCATTTT. The full variable domain, in which reference TRBV30 and TRBJ1-5 provide the parts outside the CDR3, is SQTIHQWPATLVQPVGSPLSLECTVEGTSNPNLYWYRQAAGRGLQLLFYSVGIGQISSEVPQNLSASRPQDRQFILSSKKLLLSDSGFYLCAWSMAEDQPQHFGDGTRLSIL.